The text below deals with one T cell receptor (beta chain). As yet, its antigen is unknown. The data are from a study of blood T cells in healthy people across ages. From germline, CDR1 is LGHNA and CDR2 YSLEER. The CDR3 runs to 16 residues. V lost 0 bases to trimming and J lost 4 bases; unmatched junction nucleotides: 7. Points from the study as a whole: Long-lived and aged donors differed, with more naive CD4+ cells and higher diversity in the long-lived.

Primers used in a second PCR of about 6 to 11 cycles were a sample-barcoded 5' primer and a J-beta primer mix. TCRdb processed the 5' RACE reads anew with MiXCR; each CDR3 protein has one entry. The profile shows over 1,500,000 distinct CDR3 sequences, around 48% of them singletons. V usage is TRBV4-3 and J usage is TRBJ1-1, with 8 positions matching TRBD1. Material for sequencing was blood. The receptor was derived from a woman between 40 and 50 years old in good health. CDR3: CASSQEPGQVGTEAFF. The DNA for the CDR3 is TGCGCCAGCAGCCAAGAACCGGGACAGGTGGGCACTGAAGCTTTCTTT.